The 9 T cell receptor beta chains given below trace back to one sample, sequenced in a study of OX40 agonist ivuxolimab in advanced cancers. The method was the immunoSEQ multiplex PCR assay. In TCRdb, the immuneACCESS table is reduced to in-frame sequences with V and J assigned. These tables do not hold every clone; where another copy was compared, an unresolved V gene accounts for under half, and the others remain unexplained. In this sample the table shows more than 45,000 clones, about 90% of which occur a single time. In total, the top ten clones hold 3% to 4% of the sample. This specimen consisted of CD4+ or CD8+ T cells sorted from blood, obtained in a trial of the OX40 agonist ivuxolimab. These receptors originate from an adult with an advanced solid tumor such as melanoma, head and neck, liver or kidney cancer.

The CDR3 loop reads CASSLGWEGPYNEQFF. In DNA form, the CDR3 reads TGTGCCAGCAGCTTGGGGTGGGAGGGGCCCTACAATGAGCAGTTCTTC. The chain combines TRBV5-6 with TRBJ2-1, with 7 bases lining up with TRBD2. CDR1 SGHDT and CDR2 YYEEEE come from the germline V gene. This CDR3 is built from 16 residues. Trimming cost V 0 bases and J 2 bases; bases outside gene matches: 5.

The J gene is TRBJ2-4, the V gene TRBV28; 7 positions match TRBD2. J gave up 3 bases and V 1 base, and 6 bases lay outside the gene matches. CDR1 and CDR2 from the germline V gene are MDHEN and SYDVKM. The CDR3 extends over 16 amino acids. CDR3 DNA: TGTGCCAGCAGTTTATATCGCGGGAGTAACAAAAACATTCAGTACTTC. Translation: CASSLYRGSNKNIQYF.

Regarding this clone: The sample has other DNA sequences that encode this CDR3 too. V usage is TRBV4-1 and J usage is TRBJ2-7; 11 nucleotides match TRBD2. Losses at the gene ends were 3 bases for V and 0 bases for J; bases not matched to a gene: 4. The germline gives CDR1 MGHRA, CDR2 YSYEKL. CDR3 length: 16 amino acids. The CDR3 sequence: CASSHQLAGDSYEQYF. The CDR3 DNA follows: TGCGCCAGCAGCCACCAACTAGCGGGAGACTCCTACGAGCAGTACTTC.

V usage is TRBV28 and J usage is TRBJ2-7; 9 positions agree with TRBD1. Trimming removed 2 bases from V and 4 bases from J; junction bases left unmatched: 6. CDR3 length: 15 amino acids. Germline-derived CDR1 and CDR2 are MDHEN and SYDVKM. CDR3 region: CASSLVGQGSYEQYF. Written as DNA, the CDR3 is TGTGCCAGCAGTTTAGTAGGACAGGGGAGTTACGAGCAGTACTTC.

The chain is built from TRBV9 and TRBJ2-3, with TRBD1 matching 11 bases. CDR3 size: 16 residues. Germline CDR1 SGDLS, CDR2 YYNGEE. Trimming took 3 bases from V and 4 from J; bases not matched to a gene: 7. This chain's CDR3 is CASSEGTGGWADTQYF. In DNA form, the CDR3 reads TGTGCCAGCAGCGAGGGGACAGGGGGTTGGGCAGATACGCAGTATTTT.

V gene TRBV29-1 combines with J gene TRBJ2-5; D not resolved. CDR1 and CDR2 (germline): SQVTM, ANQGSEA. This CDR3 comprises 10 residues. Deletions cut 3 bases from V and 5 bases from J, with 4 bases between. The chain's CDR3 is CSVEGETQYF. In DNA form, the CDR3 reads TGCAGCGTTGAGGGGGAGACCCAGTACTTC. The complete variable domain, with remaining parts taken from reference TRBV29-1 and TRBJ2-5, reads SAVISQKPSRDICQRGTSLTIQCQVDSQVTMMFWYRQQPGQSLTLIATANQGSEATYESGFVIDKFPISRPNLTFSTLTVSNMSPEDSSIYLCSVEGETQYFGPGTRLLVL.

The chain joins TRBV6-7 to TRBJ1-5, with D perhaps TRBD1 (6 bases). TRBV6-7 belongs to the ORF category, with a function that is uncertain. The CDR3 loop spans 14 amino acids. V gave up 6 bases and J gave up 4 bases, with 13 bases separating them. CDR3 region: CASSPQGGNQPQHF. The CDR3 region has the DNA TGTGCCAGCAGCCCACAAGGGGGAAATCAGCCCCAGCATTTT.

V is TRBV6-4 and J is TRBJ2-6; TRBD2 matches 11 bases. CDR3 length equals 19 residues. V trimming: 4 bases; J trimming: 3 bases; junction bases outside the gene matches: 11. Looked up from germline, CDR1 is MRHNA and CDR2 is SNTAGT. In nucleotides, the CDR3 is TGTGCCAGCAGTGCCACCGGGACTAGCGGTCCAGTTGGGGCCAACGTCCTGACTTTC. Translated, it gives CASSATGTSGPVGANVLTF.

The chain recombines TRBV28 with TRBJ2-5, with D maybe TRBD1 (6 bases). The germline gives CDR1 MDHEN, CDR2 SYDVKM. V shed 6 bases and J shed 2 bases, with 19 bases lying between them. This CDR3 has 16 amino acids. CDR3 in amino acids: CASSPRFGQIQETQYF. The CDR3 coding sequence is TGTGCCAGCAGCCCCCGTTTTGGACAGATACAAGAGACCCAGTACTTC.